This TCR beta chain came from a study of beta chain features in type 1 diabetes. Study-wide findings and caveats: Type 1 diabetes patients had TCRB CDR3s that were shorter (moderately but significantly so) in all four CD4+ subsets. Patients' naive, central memory and Treg TCRB repertoires seemed closer to one another than those of healthy donors.

Every isolated RNA sample was fully reverse transcribed, so sequencing captured expressed TCRB transcripts. Assay: immunoSEQ multiplex PCR; the TCRdb copy retains only in-frame clones and omits some. The repertoire holds about 660,000 clones, with around 15% as singletons. A word on this clone: Its antigen is undetermined.

Blood was collected once per donor into heparin, averaging roughly 120 mL. The purity of all sorted populations exceeded 98%. The source is a young man with type 1 diabetes. The sample taken for sequencing was naive CD4+ T cells from blood.

The CDR3 DNA follows: TGTGCCAGCAGTTTATTGGGGGAATCGTCTCAGCCCCAGCATTTT. Translation: CASSLLGESSQPQHF. This chain joins TRBV27 and TRBJ1-5; the D gene is possibly TRBD1 (5 bases). The V end was cut by 1 base, the J end by 6 bases, with 13 bases between. The CDR3 consists of 15 residues. The germline V gene has CDR1 MNHEY and CDR2 SMNVEV (reference sequence).